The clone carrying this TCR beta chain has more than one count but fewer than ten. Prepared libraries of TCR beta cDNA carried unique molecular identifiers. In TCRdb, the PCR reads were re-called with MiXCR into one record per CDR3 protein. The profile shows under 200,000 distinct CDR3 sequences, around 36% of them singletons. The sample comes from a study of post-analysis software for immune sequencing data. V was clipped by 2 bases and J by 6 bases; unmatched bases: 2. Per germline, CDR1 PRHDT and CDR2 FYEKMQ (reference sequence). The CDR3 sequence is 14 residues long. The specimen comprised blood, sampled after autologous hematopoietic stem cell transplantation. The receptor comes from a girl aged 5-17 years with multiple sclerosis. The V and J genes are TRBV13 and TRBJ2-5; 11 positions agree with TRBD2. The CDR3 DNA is TGTGCCAGCAGCTTACTAGCGGGAGGTCAGACCCAGTACTTC. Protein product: CASSLLAGGQTQYF.